The 7 T cell receptor beta chains below all came from one sample that was sequenced in a study of cytomegalovirus exposure and HLA in healthy donors. PCR employed 60 Vbeta and 13 Jbeta primers. Produced via immunoSEQ multiplex PCR; TCRdb's table is partial and in-frame only. Among tens of thousands of clones listed, 78% were seen once. The specimen was PBMCs. These TCRs come from a male donor in good health and CMV-seropositive.

This sequence joins TRBV19 and TRBJ2-2; D gene uncertain. The CDR3 covers 13 residues. The V end lost 3 bases, the J end lost 4 bases, and 6 bases lay between the germline ends. Germline CDR1 is LNHDA and CDR2 is SQIVND (reference sequence). CDR3: CASSIPGTGELFF. The CDR3 DNA reads as TGTGCCAGTAGTATCCCCGGCACCGGGGAGCTGTTTTTT.

The rearrangement joins TRBV5-1 to TRBJ2-5; maybe TRBD2 (6 bases). The DNA end favors TRBJ2-7, so the J call may be wrong. This CDR3 spans 14 amino acids. Germline V CDR1 and CDR2: SGHRS, YFSETQ. CDR3 nucleotide sequence: TGCGCCAGCAGCGCCCTCGGGAGCTCCTACGAGCAGTACTTC. Amino acids: CASSALGSSYEQYF.

V is TRBV28 and J is TRBJ2-7, with TRBD1 identical over 9 bases. The length of the CDR3 is 14 residues. J was trimmed by 1 base and V by 6 bases; bases with no gene match: 4. In germline, CDR1 is MDHEN, CDR2 SYDVKM. The CDR3 here is CASRPGQGSYEQYF. CDR3 DNA: TGTGCCAGCAGACCGGGACAGGGATCCTACGAGCAGTACTTC.

V gene TRBV5-1 combines with J gene TRBJ1-1; 9 nucleotides line up with TRBD1. The CDR3 extends over 16 amino acids. V gave up 4 bases and J gave up 4 bases; unmatched junction bases: 11. Germline V CDR1 and CDR2: SGHRS, YFSETQ. In DNA form, the CDR3 reads TGCGCCAGCAGCACCGGACAGGGGAGGTTTTCCACTGAAGCTTTCTTT. Translating it yields CASSTGQGRFSTEAFF. Using reference TRBV5-1 and TRBJ1-1 for the parts outside the CDR3, the full variable domain is KAGVTQTPRYLIKTRGQQVTLSCSPISGHRSVSWYQQTPGQGLQFLFEYFSETQRNKGNFPGRFSGRQFSNSRSEMNVSTLELGDSALYLCASSTGQGRFSTEAFFGQGTRLTVV.

The chain uses TRBV29-1 and TRBJ2-7; TRBD2 is a possible D gene (6 bases). The CDR3 spans 12 residues. The V end lost 6 bases, the J end lost 1 base, and 10 bases lay between the germline ends. Germline assignment: CDR1 SQVTM and CDR2 ANQGSEA. The DNA of the CDR3 is TGCAGCGTGTCCCGGGGGTCCTACGAGCAGTACTTC. Translated: CSVSRGSYEQYF.

Comment on this clone: This specimen includes other DNA sequences encoding the same CDR3. This rearrangement joins TRBV5-4 to TRBJ1-1; 9 bases match TRBD1. This CDR3 contains 14 residues. Germline V gene sequence: CDR1 SGHNT, CDR2 YYREEE (reference sequence). V lost 5 bases and J lost 5; bases outside the gene matches: 7. The CDR3 is CASSWGQGGTEAFF. CDR3 nucleotide sequence: TGTGCCAGCAGTTGGGGACAGGGCGGAACTGAAGCTTTCTTT.

The chain uses TRBV4-2 and TRBJ2-7; 8 nucleotides agree with TRBD1. V gave up 4 bases and J gave up 2 bases; unmatched junction bases: 16. Germline CDR1 LGHNA, CDR2 YNFKEQ. The CDR3 spans 18 residues. In DNA, the CDR3 is TGTGCCAGCAGCCTCTCTTCCGGGACAGGCTCATCCACCTACGAGCAGTACTTC. Amino acid sequence: CASSLSSGTGSSTYEQYF.